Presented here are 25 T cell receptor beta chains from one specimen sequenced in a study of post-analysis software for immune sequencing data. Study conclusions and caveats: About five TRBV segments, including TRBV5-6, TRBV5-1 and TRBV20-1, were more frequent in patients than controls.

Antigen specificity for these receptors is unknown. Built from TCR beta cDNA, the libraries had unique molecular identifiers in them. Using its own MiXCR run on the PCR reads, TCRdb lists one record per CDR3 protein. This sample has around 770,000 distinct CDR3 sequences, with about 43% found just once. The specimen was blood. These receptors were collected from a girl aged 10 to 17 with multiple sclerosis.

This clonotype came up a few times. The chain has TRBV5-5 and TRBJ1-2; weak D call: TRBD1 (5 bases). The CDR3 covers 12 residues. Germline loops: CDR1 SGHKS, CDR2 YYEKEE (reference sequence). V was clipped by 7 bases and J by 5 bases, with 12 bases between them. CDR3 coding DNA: TGTGCCAGCGCATCGGGGCCGTATGGCTACACCTTC. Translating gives CASASGPYGYTF.

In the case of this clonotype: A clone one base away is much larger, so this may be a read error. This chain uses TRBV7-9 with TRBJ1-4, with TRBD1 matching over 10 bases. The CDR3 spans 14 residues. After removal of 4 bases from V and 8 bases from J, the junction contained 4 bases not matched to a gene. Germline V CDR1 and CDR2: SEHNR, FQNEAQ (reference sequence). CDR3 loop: CASSSGTGEEKLFF. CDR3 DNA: TGTGCCAGCAGCTCCGGGACAGGGGAGGAAAAACTGTTTTTT.

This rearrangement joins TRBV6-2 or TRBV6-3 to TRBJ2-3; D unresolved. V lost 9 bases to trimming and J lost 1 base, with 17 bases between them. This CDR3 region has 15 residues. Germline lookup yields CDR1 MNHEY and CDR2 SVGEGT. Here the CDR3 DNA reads TGTGCCAGTACATCGAGTCTAAGGGGCACAGATACGCAGTATTTT. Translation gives CASTSSLRGTDTQYF.

As DNA, the CDR3 is TGTGCCAGCAGCCCGGGGGCCGTTCCGCAGGAGACCCAGTACTTC. Protein: CASSPGAVPQETQYF. The chain couples TRBV12-3 or TRBV12-4 to TRBJ2-5; D is perhaps TRBD1 or TRBD2 (6 bases each). Trimming removed 6 bases from V and 5 bases from J, with 19 bases in between. The CDR3 has 15 residues.

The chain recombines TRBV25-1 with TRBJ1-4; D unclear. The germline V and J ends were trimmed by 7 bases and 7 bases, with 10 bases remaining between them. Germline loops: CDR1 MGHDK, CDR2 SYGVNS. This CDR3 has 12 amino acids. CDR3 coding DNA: TGTGCCAGCACCCGAACGGGTGAAAAACTGTTTTTT. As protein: CASTRTGEKLFF.

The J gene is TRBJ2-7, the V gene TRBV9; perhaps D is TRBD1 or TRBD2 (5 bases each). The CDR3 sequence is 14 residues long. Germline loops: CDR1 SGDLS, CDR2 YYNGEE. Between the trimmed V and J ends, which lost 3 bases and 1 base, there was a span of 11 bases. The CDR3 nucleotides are TGTGCCAGCAGCGCACCGGGACGGTCCTACGAGCAGTACTTC. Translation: CASSAPGRSYEQYF.

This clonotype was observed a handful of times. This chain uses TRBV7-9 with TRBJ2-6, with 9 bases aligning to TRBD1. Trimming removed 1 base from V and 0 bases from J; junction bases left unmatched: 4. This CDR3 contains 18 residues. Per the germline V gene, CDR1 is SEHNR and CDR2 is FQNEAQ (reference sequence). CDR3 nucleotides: TGTGCCAGCAGCTTAGGGGGACAGGGCTTCTCTGGGGCCAACGTCCTGACTTTC. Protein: CASSLGGQGFSGANVLTF.

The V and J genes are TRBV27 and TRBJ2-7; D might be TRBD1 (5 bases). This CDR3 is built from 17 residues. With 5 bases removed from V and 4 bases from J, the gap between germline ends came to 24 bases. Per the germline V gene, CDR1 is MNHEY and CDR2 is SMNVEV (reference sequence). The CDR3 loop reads CASSPQPPDRVEYEQYF. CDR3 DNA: TGTGCCAGCAGTCCTCAACCCCCCGACAGAGTGGAGTACGAGCAGTACTTC.

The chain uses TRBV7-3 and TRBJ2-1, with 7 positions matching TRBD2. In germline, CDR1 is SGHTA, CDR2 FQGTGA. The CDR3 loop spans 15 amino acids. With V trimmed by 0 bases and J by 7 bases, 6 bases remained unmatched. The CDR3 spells CASSLTAGVSNEQFF. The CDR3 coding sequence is TGTGCCAGCAGCTTAACGGCGGGAGTATCTAATGAGCAGTTCTTC.

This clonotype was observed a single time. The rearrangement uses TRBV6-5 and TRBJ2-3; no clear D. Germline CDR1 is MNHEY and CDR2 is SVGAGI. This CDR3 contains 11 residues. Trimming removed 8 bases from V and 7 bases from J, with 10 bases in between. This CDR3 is CASQLGNTQYF. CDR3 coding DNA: TGTGCCAGCCAATTAGGAAATACGCAGTATTTT.

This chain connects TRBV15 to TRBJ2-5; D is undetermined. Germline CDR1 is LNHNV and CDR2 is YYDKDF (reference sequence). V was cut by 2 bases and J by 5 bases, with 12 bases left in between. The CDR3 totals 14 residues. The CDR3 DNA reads TGTGCCACCAGCAGAATTAGCCCTGGGGAGACCCAGTACTTC. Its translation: CATSRISPGETQYF.

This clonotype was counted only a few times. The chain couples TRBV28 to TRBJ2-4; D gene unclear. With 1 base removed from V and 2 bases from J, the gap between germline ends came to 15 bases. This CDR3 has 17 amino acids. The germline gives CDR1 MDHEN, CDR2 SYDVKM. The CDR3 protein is CASSLSRRRGPKNIQYF. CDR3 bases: TGTGCCAGCAGTTTATCGCGGCGGAGAGGACCCAAAAACATTCAGTACTTC.

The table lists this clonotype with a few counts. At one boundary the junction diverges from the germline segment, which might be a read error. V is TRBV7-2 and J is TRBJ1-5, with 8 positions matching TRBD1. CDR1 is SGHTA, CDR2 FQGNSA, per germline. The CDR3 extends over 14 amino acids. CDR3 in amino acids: CASSLDRGGQPQHF. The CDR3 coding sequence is TGTGCCAGCAGTTTAGACAGGGGCGGTCAGCCCCAGCATTTT.

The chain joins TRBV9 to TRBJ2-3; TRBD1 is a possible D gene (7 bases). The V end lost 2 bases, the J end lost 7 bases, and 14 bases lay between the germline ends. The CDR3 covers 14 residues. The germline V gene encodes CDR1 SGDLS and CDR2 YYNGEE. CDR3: CASSVGQGGYTQYF. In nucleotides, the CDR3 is TGTGCCAGCAGCGTGGGCCAGGGGGGATATACGCAGTATTTT.

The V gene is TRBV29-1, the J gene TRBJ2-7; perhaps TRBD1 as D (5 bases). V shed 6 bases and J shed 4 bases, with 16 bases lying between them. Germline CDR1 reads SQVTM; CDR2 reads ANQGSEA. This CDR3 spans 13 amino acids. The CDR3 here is CSVQGQIQYEQYF. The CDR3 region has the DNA TGCAGCGTCCAAGGACAAATCCAATACGAGCAGTACTTC.

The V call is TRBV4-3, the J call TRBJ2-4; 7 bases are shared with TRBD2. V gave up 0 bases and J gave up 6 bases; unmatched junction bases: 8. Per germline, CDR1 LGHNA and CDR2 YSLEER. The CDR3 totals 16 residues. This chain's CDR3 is CASSQEAATGGNIQYF. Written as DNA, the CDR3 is TGCGCCAGCAGCCAAGAGGCAGCGACGGGGGGAAACATTCAGTACTTC.

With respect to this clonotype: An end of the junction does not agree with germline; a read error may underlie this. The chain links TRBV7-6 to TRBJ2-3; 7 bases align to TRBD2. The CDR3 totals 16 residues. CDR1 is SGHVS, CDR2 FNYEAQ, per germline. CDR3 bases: TGTGCCAGCAGCTCCTCGGGGGGAATAGGCACCGATACGCAGTATTTT. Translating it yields CASSSSGGIGTDTQYF.

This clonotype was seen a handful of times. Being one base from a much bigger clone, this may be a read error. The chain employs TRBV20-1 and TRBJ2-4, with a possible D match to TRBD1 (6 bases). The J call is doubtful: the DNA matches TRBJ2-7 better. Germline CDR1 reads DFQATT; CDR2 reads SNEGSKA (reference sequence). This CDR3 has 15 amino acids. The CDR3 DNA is TGCAGTGCTAGAACCGGACAGCCCAACTCCTACGAGCAGTACTTC. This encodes CSARTGQPNSYEQYF.

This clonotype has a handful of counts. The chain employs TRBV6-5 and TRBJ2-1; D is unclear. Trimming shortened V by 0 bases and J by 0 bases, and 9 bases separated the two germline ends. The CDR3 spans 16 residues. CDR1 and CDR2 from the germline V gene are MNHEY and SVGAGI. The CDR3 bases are TGTGCCAGCAGTTACTCGTGGCCTAGCTCCTACAATGAGCAGTTCTTC. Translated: CASSYSWPSSYNEQFF.

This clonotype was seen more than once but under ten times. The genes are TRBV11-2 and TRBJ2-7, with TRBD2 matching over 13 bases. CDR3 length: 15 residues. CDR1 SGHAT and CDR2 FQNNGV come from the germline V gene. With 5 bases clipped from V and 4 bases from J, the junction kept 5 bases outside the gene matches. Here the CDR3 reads CASSLWTSGSYEQYF. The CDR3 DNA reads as TGTGCCAGCAGCCTATGGACTAGCGGGAGTTACGAGCAGTACTTC.

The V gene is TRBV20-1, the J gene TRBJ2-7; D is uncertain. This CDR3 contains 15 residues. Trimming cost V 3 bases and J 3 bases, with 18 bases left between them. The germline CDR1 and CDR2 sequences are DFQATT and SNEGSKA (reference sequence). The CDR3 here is CSASALQADFYEQYF. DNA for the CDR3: TGCAGTGCTAGCGCCCTACAAGCCGATTTCTACGAGCAGTACTTC.

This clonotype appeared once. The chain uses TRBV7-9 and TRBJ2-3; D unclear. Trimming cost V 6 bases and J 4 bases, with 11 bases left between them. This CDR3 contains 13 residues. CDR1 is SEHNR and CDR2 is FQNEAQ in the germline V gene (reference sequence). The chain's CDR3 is CASRGPVSDTQYF. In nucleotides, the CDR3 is TGTGCCAGCAGAGGGCCTGTGTCAGATACGCAGTATTTT.

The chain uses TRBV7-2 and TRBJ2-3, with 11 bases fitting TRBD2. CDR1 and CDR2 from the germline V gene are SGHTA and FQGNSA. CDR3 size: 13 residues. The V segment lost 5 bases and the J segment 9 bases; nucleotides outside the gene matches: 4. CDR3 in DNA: TGTGCCAGCAGCCCTCGGACTAGCGGGACGCAGTATTTT. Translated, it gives CASSPRTSGTQYF.

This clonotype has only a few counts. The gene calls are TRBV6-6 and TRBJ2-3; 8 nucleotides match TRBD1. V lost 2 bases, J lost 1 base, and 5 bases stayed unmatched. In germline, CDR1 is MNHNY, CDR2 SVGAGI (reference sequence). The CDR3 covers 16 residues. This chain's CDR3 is CASSYGQGARTDTQYF. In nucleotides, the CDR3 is TGTGCCAGCAGTTACGGTCAGGGGGCTCGCACAGATACGCAGTATTTT.

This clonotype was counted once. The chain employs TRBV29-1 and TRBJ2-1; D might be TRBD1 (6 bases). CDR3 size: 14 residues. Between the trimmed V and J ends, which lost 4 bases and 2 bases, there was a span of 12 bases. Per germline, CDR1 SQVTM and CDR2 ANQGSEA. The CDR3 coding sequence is TGCAGCGTTGCAGGGCAGGGGCCCTACAATGAGCAGTTCTTC. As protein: CSVAGQGPYNEQFF.